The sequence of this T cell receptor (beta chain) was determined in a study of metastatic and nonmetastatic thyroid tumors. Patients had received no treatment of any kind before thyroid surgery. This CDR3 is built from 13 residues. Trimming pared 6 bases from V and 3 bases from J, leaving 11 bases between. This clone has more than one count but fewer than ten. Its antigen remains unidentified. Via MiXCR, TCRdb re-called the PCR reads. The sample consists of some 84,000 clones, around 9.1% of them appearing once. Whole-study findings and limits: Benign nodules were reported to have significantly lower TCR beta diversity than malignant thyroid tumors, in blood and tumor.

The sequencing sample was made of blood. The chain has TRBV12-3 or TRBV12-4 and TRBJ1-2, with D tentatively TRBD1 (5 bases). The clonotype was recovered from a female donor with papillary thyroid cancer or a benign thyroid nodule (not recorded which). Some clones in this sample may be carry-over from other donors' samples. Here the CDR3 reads CASSPTAHYGYTF. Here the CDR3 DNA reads TGTGCCAGCAGCCCGACAGCTCACTATGGCTACACCTTC.